The clone carrying this T cell receptor beta chain was counted a few times. These data belong to a study of patients and donors after allogeneic stem cell transplantation. TCRdb reprocessed the RT-PCR reads with MiXCR, giving one entry per CDR3 protein. In the table there are about 160,000 distinct CDR3 sequences, approximately 40% of which are singletons. The CDR3 has 15 residues. Germline V gene data show CDR1 as LGHNA and CDR2 as YSLEER. Trimming left V 2 bases short and J 0 bases short, with 10 bases between. The receptor was derived from a human donor who was either an allogeneic HSCT recipient or a stem cell or donor lymphocyte infusion donor (not recorded which). It is not recorded whose cells these are; they may come from a transplant donor. What was sequenced was blood, either unsorted or a sorted T cell fraction (not recorded which). V is TRBV4-3 and J is TRBJ1-1; no reliable D call. The CDR3 here is CASSQRAELNTEAFF. For the CDR3, the DNA is TGCGCCAGCAGCCAAAGGGCGGAACTGAACACTGAAGCTTTCTTT.